This entry describes one T cell receptor beta chain. Antigen: not known. The entry originates in a study of molecular identifiers for immune sequencing clone quantification. Study results and limitations: More than 97% of effector molecules, versus under 1% of naive-cell molecules, belonged to clones above 20 RNA copies.

The CDR3 sequence is 16 residues long. Trimming cost V 5 bases and J 1 base, with 17 bases left between them. Per the germline V gene, CDR1 is MNHEY and CDR2 is SMNVEV (reference sequence). Library preparation followed earlier protocols using designated TCR primers. MiXCR, run by TCRdb on the PCR reads, gives a single entry per CDR3 protein. The sample records about 510,000 distinct CDR3 sequences, about 20% being singletons. Libraries of naive CD8 T cells were made from about 19,000 to 1,100,000 sorted cells. They used 10%, 30% or 50% RNA. Sorting selected naive CD8 T cells with a CD8+CD4-CCR7+CD45RA+ phenotype.

V usage is TRBV27 and J usage is TRBJ2-5; D possibly corresponds to TRBD2 (5 bases). Sequencing was done on a sample of naive CD8+ T cells from blood, with Jurkat cell RNA spiked in. Subset noted: FACS-sorted CD8+CD4-CCR7+CD45RA+ naive T cells. The TCR was taken from a human donor in good health. Some libraries in this study had Jurkat cell RNA spiked in. The CDR3, as DNA: TGTGCCAGCAGTAAAACCGGGATAGCCCTCCAAGAGACCCAGTACTTC. Translation: CASSKTGIALQETQYF.